The 12 T cell receptor beta chains below come from one sample, sequenced in a study of cytomegalovirus exposure and HLA in healthy donors. Primers for the PCR totalled 60 Vbeta and 13 Jbeta. Clones were sequenced by immunoSEQ multiplex PCR, and TCRdb holds only the in-frame ones, with some missing. Of about 110,000 clones listed, 80% to 85% are singletons. Sequenced input: PBMCs. These receptors were collected from a woman aged 60-75 years in good health and CMV-seropositive.

The chain recombines TRBV5-1 with TRBJ2-5, with TRBD2 identical over 11 bases. Germline V lookup: CDR1 SGHRS, CDR2 YFSETQ. After removal of 0 bases from V and 2 bases from J, the junction contained 3 bases not matched to a gene. This CDR3 is 16 amino acids long. The CDR3 DNA sequence: TGCGCCAGCAGCTTGGCCGGGACTAGCGGTCAAGAGACCCAGTACTTC. This codes for CASSLAGTSGQETQYF.

This clone was recorded once. The rearrangement uses TRBV5-1 and TRBJ2-7, with TRBD2 matching 9 bases. CDR1 is SGHRS, CDR2 YFSETQ, per germline. The CDR3 is 18 amino acids. Trimming cost V 4 bases and J 0 bases; bases outside gene matches: 14. The CDR3, as DNA: TGCGCCAGCAGCGAGGGGTGGGCTAGCGGGACGAGCTCCTACGAGCAGTACTTC. Protein sequence: CASSEGWASGTSSYEQYF.

The chain uses TRBV28 and TRBJ2-3, with D possibly TRBD1 on 6 matching bases. CDR3 length: 16 amino acids. V was pared by 1 base and J by 6 bases, with 17 bases between. CDR1 and CDR2 from the germline V gene are MDHEN and SYDVKM. The CDR3 region has the DNA TGTGCCAGCAGTTTATCCAAATACTCAGGGGCCGATACGCAGTATTTT. It specifies CASSLSKYSGADTQYF.

The chain joins TRBV6-6 to TRBJ2-7, with 11 bases matching TRBD2. Germline CDR1 reads MNHNY; CDR2 reads SVGAGI (reference sequence). The CDR3 is 16 residues long. With V trimmed by 2 bases and J by 3 bases, 6 bases remained unmatched. The CDR3 sequence is CASSYGGTSGSYEQYF. In DNA form, the CDR3 reads TGTGCCAGCAGTTACGGGGGTACTAGCGGGAGCTACGAGCAGTACTTC.

This clone came up once. The chain recombines TRBV4-2 with TRBJ1-2, with D perhaps TRBD1 (5 bases). The V gene lost 0 bases and the J gene lost 4 bases, with 18 bases spanning the gap. Germline lookup yields CDR1 LGHNA and CDR2 YNFKEQ. The length of the CDR3 is 17 residues. The CDR3 loop reads CASSQDPPGGQGYGYTF. The CDR3 DNA reads TGTGCCAGCAGCCAAGATCCCCCCGGGGGTCAGGGCTATGGCTACACCTTC.

The CDR3: CASSLFGRGNTEAFF. CDR3 coding DNA: TGTGCCAGCAGTTTATTTGGCAGGGGGAACACTGAAGCTTTCTTT. The V gene is TRBV28, the J gene TRBJ1-1, with a tentative D call TRBD1 (6 bases). Trimming stripped 1 base from V and 1 base from J, with 10 bases between. The CDR3 covers 15 residues. CDR1 and CDR2 (germline): MDHEN, SYDVKM.

The J gene is TRBJ1-1, the V gene TRBV7-9, with unresolved D. Trimming left V 8 bases short and J 1 base short, with 14 bases between. Per the germline V gene, CDR1 is SEHNR and CDR2 is FQNEAQ (reference sequence). The CDR3 extends over 14 amino acids. CDR3 protein: CASFLGRGNTEAFF. The DNA of the CDR3 is TGTGCCAGCTTTCTTGGTCGGGGGAACACTGAAGCTTTCTTT.

This chain uses TRBV18 with TRBJ1-2; TRBD1 matches 7 bases. The length of the CDR3 is 15 residues. Looked up from germline, CDR1 is KGHSH and CDR2 is LQKENI. The V and J ends lost 4 bases and 1 base, in that order; junction bases with no gene match: 6. This chain's CDR3 is CASSRSTGNNYGYTF. DNA of the CDR3: TGTGCCAGCTCACGCTCGACAGGGAATAACTATGGCTACACCTTC. The variable domain in full, completed from reference TRBV18 and TRBJ1-2, reads NAGVMQNPRHLVRRRGQEARLRCSPMKGHSHVYWYRQLPEEGLKFMVYLQKENIIDESGMPKERFSAEFPKEGPSILRIQQVVRGDSAAYFCASSRSTGNNYGYTFGSGTRLTVV.

In this sample, this clone turned up a few times. V and J are TRBV2 and TRBJ1-3; D call uncertain. Germline-derived CDR1 and CDR2 are SNHLY and FYNNEI. This CDR3 comprises 16 residues. Trimming removed 1 base from V and 1 base from J, with 11 bases in between. This CDR3 reads CASSEEKLLSGNTIYF. DNA for the CDR3: TGTGCCAGCAGTGAAGAGAAGTTACTATCTGGAAACACCATATATTTT.

This sequence joins TRBV30 and TRBJ2-3, with a possible D match to TRBD2 (6 bases). The ends were cut back, 3 bases at V and 4 bases at J, with 17 bases in the middle. There are 15 residues in the CDR3. Germline V lookup: CDR1 GTSNPN, CDR2 SVGIG (reference sequence). CDR3 nucleotide sequence: TGTGCCTGGAGCGGCGGGACCCTCAGGGCAGATACGCAGTATTTT. Protein product: CAWSGGTLRADTQYF.

V is TRBV2 and J is TRBJ2-7, with 13 bases that match TRBD2. CDR3 length: 18 amino acids. Germline values: CDR1 SNHLY, CDR2 FYNNEI. The trim removed 5 bases at V and 3 bases at J, leaving 13 bases unmatched. CDR3 coding DNA: TGTGCCAGCAGTACCACCGGGAGCGGGACTAGCGGGATCTACGAGCAGTACTTC. Its translation: CASSTTGSGTSGIYEQYF. Looking up the rest from reference TRBV2 and TRBJ2-7 gives the full variable domain: EPEVTQTPSHQVTQMGQEVILRCVPISNHLYFYWYRQILGQKVEFLVSFYNNEISEKSEIFDDQFSVERPDGSNFTLKIRSTKLEDSAMYFCASSTTGSGTSGIYEQYFGPGTRLTVT.

The chain recombines TRBV28 with TRBJ1-6; 12 nucleotides agree with TRBD1. Germline V gives CDR1 MDHEN, CDR2 SYDVKM. V shed 4 bases and J 13 bases; nucleotides not matched to a gene: 8. The CDR3 contains 15 residues. The DNA for the CDR3 is TGTGCCAGCAGTTCGTCCGGGACAGGGGGCGAGCCCCTCCACTTT. Its translation: CASSSSGTGGEPLHF.